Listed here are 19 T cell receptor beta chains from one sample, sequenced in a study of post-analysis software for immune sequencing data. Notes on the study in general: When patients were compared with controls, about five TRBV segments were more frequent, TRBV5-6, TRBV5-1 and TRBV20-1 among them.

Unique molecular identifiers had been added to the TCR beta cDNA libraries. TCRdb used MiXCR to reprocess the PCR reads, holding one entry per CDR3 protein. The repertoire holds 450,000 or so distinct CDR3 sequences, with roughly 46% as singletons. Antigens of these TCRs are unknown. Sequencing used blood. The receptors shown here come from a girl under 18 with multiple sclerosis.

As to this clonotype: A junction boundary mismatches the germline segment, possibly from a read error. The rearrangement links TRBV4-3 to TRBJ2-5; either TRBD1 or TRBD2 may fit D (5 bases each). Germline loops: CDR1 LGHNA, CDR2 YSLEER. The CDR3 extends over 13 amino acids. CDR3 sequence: CAGSLRGYETQYF. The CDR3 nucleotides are TGCGCCGGCAGCTTGAGGGGTTACGAGACCCAGTACTTC.

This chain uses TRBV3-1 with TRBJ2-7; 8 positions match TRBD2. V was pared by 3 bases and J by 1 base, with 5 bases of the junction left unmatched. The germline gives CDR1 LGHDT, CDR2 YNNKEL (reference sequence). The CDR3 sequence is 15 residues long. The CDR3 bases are TGTGCCAGCAGCCACCTTGCGGGAGGATCCTACGAGCAGTACTTC. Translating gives CASSHLAGGSYEQYF.

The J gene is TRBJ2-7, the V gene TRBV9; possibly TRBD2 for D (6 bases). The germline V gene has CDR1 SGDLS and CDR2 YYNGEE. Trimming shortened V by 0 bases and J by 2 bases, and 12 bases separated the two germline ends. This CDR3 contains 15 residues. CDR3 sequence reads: CASSVVAEPTYEQYF. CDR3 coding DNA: TGTGCCAGCAGCGTAGTAGCGGAGCCCACCTACGAGCAGTACTTC. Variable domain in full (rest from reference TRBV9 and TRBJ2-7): DSGVTQTPKHLITATGQRVTLRCSPRSGDLSVYWYQQSLDQGLQFLIQYYNGEERAKGNILERFSAQQFPDLHSELNLSSLELGDSALYFCASSVVAEPTYEQYFGPGTRLTVT.

The CDR3 coding sequence is TGTGCCAGCAGCCAAGGTCAAGGCCGGAGTGAGCAGTTCTTC. Translating gives CASSQGQGRSEQFF. The gene calls are TRBV3-1 and TRBJ2-1; D not resolved. With 1 base removed from V and 9 bases from J, the gap between germline ends came to 13 bases. Germline V gene sequence: CDR1 LGHDT, CDR2 YNNKEL (reference sequence). The CDR3 is 14 amino acids.

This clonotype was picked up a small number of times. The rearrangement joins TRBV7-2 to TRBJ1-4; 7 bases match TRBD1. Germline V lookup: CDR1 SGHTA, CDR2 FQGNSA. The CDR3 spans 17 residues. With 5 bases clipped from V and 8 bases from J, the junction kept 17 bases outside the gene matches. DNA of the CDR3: TGTGCCAGCAGCCATAGAATTCCACAGGGGACGCCGGAAAAACTGTTTTTT. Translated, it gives CASSHRIPQGTPEKLFF.

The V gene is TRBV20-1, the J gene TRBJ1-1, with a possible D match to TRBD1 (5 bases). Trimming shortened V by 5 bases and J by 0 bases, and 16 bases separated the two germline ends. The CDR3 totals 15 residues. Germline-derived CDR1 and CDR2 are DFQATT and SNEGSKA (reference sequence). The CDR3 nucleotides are TGCAGTGCTCCACCCTCAGGGCGCATGAACACTGAAGCTTTCTTT. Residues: CSAPPSGRMNTEAFF.

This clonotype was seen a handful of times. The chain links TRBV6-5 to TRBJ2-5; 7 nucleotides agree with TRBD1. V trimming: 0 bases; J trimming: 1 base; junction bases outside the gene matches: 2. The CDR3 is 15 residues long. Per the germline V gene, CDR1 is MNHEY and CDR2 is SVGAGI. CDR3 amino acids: CASSYSRGLQETQYF. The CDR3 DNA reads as TGTGCCAGCAGTTACTCGAGGGGGCTCCAAGAGACCCAGTACTTC.

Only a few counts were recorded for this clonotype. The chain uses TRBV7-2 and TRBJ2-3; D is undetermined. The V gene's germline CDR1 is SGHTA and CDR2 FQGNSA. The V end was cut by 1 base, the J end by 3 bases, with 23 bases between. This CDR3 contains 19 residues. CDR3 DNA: TGTGCCAGCAGCTTAGTTTCGCATAGCCCCATCGGCAAAACAGATACGCAGTATTTT. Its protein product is CASSLVSHSPIGKTDTQYF.

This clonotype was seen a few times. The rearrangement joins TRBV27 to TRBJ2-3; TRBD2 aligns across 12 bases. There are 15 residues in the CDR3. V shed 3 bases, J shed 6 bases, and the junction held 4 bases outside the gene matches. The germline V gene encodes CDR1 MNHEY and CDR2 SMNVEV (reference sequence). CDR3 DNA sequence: TGTGCCAGCAGTTTCACCGGGACTAGCGGGGATACGCAGTATTTT. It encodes CASSFTGTSGDTQYF.

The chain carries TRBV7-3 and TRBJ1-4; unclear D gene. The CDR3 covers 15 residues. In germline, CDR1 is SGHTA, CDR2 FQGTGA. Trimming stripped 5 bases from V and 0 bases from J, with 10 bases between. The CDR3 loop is CASSPTGSTNEKLFF. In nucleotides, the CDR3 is TGTGCCAGCAGCCCCACGGGGTCAACTAATGAAAAACTGTTTTTT.

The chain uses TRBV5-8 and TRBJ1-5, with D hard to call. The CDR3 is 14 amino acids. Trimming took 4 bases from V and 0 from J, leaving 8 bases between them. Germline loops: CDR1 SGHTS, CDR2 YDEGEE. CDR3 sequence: CASSVRYSNQPQHF. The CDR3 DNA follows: TGTGCCAGCAGCGTGCGGTATAGCAATCAGCCCCAGCATTTT.

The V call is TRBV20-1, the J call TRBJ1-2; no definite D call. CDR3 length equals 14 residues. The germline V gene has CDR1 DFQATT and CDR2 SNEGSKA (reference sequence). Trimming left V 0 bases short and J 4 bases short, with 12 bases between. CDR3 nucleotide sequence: TGCAGTGCTAGAGATTTGGGCCTGATCTATGGCTACACCTTC. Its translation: CSARDLGLIYGYTF.

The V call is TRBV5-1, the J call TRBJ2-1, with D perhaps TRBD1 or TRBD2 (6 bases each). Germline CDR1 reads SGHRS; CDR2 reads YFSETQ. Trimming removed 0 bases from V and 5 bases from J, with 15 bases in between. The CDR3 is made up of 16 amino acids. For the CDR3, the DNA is TGCGCCAGCAGCTTGGACGTGACTAGGGGGGACAATGAGCAGTTCTTC. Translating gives CASSLDVTRGDNEQFF.

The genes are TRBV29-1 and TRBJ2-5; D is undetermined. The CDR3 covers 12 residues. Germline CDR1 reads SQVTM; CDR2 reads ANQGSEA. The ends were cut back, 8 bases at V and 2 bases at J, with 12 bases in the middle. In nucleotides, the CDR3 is TGCAGCCTCCGTCACAGTCAAGAGACCCAGTACTTC. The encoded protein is CSLRHSQETQYF.

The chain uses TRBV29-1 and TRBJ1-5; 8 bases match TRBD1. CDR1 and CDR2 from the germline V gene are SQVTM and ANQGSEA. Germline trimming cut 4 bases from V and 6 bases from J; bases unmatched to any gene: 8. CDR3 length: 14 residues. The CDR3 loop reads CSVGFGQGAQPQHF. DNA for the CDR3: TGCAGCGTTGGGTTTGGGCAGGGGGCTCAGCCCCAGCATTTT.

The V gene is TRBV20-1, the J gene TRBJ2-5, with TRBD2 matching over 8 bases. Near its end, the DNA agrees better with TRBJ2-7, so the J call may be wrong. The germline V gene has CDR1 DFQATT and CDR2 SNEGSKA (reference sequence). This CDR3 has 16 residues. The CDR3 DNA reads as TGCAGTGCTAGATCAGTAGCGGGATCCCCCTCATACGAGCAGTACTTC. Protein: CSARSVAGSPSYEQYF.

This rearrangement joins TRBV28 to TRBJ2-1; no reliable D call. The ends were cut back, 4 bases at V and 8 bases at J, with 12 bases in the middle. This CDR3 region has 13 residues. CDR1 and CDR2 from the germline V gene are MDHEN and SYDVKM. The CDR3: CASSSTGIYEQFF. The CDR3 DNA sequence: TGTGCCAGCAGTTCCACTGGAATATATGAGCAGTTCTTC.

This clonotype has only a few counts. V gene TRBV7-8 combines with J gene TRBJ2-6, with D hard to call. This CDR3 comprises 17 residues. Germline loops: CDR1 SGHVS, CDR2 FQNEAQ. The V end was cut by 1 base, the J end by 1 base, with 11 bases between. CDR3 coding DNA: TGTGCCAGCAGCTTAGACCCGCTGGGGTCTGGGGCCAACGTCCTGACTTTC. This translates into CASSLDPLGSGANVLTF. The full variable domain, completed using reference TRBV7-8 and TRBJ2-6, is GAGVSQSPRYKVAKRGQDVALRCDPISGHVSLFWYQQALGQGPEFLTYFQNEAQLDKSGLPSDRFFAERPEGSVSTLKIQRTQQEDSAVYLCASSLDPLGSGANVLTFGAGSRLTVL.

CDR3 in amino acids: CASSFERRLFF. The CDR3 nucleotides read TGTGCCAGCAGCTTCGAGAGAAGACTGTTTTTT. This sequence joins TRBV5-6 and TRBJ1-4, with no clear D. V was pared by 2 bases and J by 13 bases, with 9 bases between. From germline, CDR1 is SGHDT and CDR2 YYEEEE. This CDR3 has 11 residues.